This TCR beta chain was observed in a study of shared clonotypes between healthy human individuals (dated by TCRdb to 2020 to 2021). In the study overall: The cohort comprised two women and a few men aged 18 to 49 years. Between about 0.8 and 9 billion PBMCs per donor were obtained by leukapheresis. To increase sequencing depth and limit assay-specific biases, different laboratories used diverse techniques to prepare libraries and sequence TCR repertoires. For each donor, CD4 naive and CD4 memory were each given three plates, CD8 naive was given two plates, and CD8 memory was given one plate. Blood TCR repertoires of 5 or 6 healthy adults were deeply sequenced to estimate repertoire size and the extent of clonotype sharing between individuals.

Findings and caveats that apply to the study as a whole: Clonotypes shared by all four sorted-subset donors showed higher generation probabilities than non-shared clonotypes. Sampling was restricted to blood, and TCR repertoires in tissues likely differ from the TCR repertoires found in blood. The genetic and exposure-history diversity represented was limited by the small number of donors. Larger estimated clonotype richness was generally found for naive subsets than for memory subsets. Incomplete sequencing was indicated by rarefaction of sorted-subset datasets, despite the large sequencing depth. Pairwise subsampling led to the expectation that sequencing depth would affect the degree of clonotype sharing among donors. Sharing across a few donors was observed for approximately 5% of naive CD4, 3% to 4% of naive CD8, 2.3% of memory CD4, and roughly 0.43% of memory CD8 clonotypes.

Using the deep immunoSEQ assay, TCR CDR3 regions were amplified from genomic DNA by multiplex PCR. For each cell subset, the extracted genomic DNA was distributed evenly across all wells of several immunoSEQ 96-well plates, and each plate served as one replicate. For sorted subsets, about 200 ng genomic DNA, equal to tens of thousands of T cell genomes, was loaded into each replicate PCR. Purified libraries were measured with a Qubit 3.0 fluorometer, size-checked on a Bioanalyzer 2100, and measured again with the KAPA Library Quantification kit. A separate single-read 150-cycle Illumina NextSeq 550 flow cell was used to sequence each immunoSEQ 96-well plate. Turning to the authors' computational methods: The immunoSEQ output contained only junctional sequences without quality scores, so filtering could not match that applied to full-length reads. Sequences were annotated with PyIR, a Python wrapper for IgBLAST v1.9, and V/J genes and CDR3 were assigned using IMGT germline references. Reads were filtered out if the reads had weak V/J assignments (E-value above 1e-6), no CDR3, stop codons, out-of-frame junctions, or ambiguous translated residues. V3J clonotypes were defined as sequences sharing an identical inferred V gene, J gene, and CDR3 amino acid sequence. Percentage overlap between repertoires was computed as shared unique clonotypes divided by the size of the smaller repertoire. Repertoire richness was assessed with RTK rarefaction, the Chao1 estimator, and Recon v2.1 estimates of unobserved clonotypes. OLGA was used to compute generation probabilities for all TCRbeta clonotypes that the gDNA method yielded from a handful of donors. TCRdb carries this immuneACCESS record with in-frame sequences only. Its versions omit some clonotypes, under half of them owing to an unresolved V gene in the studies checked, with the rest unexplained. D and trimming were read from the DNA, whereas the V and J calls and clone size are those reported in that table. The sample data list a few million clones, and approximately 94% of these were observed just once. The ten largest clones capture under 0.15% of the sample.

CDR1 and CDR2, looked up from the germline V gene, are ENHRY and SYGVKD. There are 11 amino acids in the CDR3, from cysteine to phenylalanine inclusive. The retained sequence is limited to the CDR3, 33 bases, with the frame set at the first base. V is shortened by 4 bases, J by 5 bases, and the region joining them spans 3 bases. Turning to this clone: Its antigen target is currently unknown. No much larger clonotype is one base removed from it; base qualities were not supplied.

Donors were healthy HIV-negative adults with no recently reported acute infections or vaccinations. All donors were Caucasian adults living in Nashville, Tennessee, USA. CD4+ T cells were enriched by magnetic negative selection; naive cells were then positively selected on CD45RA, and the negative fraction formed the memory subset. Blood was collected by leukapheresis, and PBMCs were isolated by Ficoll-Histopaque density gradient centrifugation and then cryopreserved in liquid nitrogen vapor phase. Analytical flow cytometry was used to check the purity and quantity of every magnetically sorted T cell population. Genomic DNA was isolated from each sorted fraction and quantified by UV absorbance on a Nanodrop 2000c.

Sequenced sample: naive CD4+ T cells sorted from blood. Reading the label with the study, this specimen's cell subset or site is: CD45RA+ positively selected. Recombination linked TRBV10-3 to TRBJ2-1; no D segment can be confidently identified. The TCR originated in a man between 18 and 35 years old in good health. The bases are TGTGCCATCAGTGGGAACAATGAGCAGTTCTTC. The translation is CAISGNNEQFF.